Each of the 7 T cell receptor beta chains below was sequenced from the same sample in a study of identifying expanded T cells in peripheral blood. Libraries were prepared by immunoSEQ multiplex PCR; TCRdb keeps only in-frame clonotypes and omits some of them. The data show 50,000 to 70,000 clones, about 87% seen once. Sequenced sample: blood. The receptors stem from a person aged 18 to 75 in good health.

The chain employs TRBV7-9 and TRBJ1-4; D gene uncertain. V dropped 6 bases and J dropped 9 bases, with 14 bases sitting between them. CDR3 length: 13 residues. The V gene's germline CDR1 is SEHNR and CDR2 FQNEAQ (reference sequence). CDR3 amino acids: CASSYPAAKKLFF. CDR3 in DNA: TGTGCCAGCAGTTATCCGGCGGCCAAAAAACTGTTTTTT.

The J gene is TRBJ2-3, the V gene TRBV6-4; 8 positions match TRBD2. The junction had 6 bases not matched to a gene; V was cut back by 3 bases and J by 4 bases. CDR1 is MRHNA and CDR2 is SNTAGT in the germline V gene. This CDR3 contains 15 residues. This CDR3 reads CASSESAGAADTQYF. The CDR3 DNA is TGTGCCAGCAGTGAGTCAGCGGGGGCCGCAGATACGCAGTATTTT.

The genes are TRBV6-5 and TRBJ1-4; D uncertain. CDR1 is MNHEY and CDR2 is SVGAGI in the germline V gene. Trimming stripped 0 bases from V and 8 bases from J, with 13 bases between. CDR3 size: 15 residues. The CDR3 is CASSYSLKIDEKLFF. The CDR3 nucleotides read TGTGCCAGCAGTTACTCACTGAAGATTGACGAAAAACTGTTTTTT.

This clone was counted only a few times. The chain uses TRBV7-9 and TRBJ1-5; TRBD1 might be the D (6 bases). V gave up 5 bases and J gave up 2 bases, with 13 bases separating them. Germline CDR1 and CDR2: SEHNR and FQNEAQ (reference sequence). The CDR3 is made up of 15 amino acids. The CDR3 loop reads CASSPTGSGNQPQHF. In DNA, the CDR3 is TGTGCCAGCAGCCCGACAGGTTCTGGCAATCAGCCCCAGCATTTT.

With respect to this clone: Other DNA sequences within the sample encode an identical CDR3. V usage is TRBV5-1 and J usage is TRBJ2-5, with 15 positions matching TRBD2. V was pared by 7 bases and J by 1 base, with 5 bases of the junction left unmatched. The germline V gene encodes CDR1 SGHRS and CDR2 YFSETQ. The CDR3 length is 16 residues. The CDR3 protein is CASSWTSGGVQETQYF. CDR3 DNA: TGCGCCAGCTCCTGGACTAGCGGGGGGGTCCAAGAGACCCAGTACTTC.

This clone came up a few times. The CDR3 nucleotides are TGTGCCAGCAGTGATAGACAGTTAACCTACACCTTC. This codes for CASSDRQLTYTF. This chain joins TRBV6-1 and TRBJ1-2, with D perhaps matching TRBD1 (5 bases). The CDR3 sequence is 12 residues long. Germline V gives CDR1 MNHNS, CDR2 SASEGT. V dropped 3 bases and J dropped 10 bases, with 12 bases sitting between them.

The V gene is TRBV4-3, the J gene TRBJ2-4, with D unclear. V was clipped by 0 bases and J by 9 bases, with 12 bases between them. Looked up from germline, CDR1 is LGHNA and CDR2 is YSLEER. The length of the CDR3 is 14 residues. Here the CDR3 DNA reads TGCGCCAGCAGCCAAGAACTTAGATTCAGCATTCAGTACTTC. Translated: CASSQELRFSIQYF.